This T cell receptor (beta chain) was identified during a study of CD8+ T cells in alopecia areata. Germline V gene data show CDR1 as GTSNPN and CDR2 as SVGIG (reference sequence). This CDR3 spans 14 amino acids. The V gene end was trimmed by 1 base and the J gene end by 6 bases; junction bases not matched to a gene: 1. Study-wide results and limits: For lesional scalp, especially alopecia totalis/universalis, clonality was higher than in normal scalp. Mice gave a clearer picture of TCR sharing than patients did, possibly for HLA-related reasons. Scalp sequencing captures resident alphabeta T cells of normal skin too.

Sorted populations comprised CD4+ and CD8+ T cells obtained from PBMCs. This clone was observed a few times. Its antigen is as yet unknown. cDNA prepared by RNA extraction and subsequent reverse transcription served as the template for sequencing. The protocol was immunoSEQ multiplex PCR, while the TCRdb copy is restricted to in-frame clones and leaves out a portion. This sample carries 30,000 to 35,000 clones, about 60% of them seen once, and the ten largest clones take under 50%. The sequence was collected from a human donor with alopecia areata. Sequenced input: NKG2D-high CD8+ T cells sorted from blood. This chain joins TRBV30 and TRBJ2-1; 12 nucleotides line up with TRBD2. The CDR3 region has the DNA TGTGCCTGGAGTGGACTAGCGGGAGCCAATGAGCAGTTCTTC. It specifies CAWSGLAGANEQFF.